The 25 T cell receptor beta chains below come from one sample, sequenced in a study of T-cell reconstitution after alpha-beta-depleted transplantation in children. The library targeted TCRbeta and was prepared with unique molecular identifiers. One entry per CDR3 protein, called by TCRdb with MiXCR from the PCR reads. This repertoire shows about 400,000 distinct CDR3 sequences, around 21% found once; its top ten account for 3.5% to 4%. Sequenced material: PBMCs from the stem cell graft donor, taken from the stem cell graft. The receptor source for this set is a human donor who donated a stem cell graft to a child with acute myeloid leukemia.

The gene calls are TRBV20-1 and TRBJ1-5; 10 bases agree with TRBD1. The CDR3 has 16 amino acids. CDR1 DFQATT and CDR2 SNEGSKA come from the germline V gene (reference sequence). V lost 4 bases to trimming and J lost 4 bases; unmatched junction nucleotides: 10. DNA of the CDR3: TGCAGTGCTACAACACCGACAGGGGGCTGGAATCAGCCCCAGCATTTT. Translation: CSATTPTGGWNQPQHF.

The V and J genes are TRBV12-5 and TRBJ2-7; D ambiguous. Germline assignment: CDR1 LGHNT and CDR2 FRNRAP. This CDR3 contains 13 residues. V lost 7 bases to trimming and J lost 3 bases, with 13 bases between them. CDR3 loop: CASEDQILYEQYF. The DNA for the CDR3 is TGTGCTAGTGAGGACCAGATTCTCTACGAGCAGTACTTC. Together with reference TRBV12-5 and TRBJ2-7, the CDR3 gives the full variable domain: DARVTQTPRHKVTEMGQEVTMRCQPILGHNTVFWYRQTMMQGLELLAYFRNRAPLDDSGMPKDRFSAEMPDATLATLKIQPSEPRDSAVYFCASEDQILYEQYFGPGTRLTVT.

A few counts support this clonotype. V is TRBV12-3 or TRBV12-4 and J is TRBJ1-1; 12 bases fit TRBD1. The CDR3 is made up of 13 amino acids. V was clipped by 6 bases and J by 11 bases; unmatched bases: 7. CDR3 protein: CASRPGQGAWAFF. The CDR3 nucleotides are TGTGCCAGCAGACCGGGACAGGGGGCCTGGGCTTTCTTT.

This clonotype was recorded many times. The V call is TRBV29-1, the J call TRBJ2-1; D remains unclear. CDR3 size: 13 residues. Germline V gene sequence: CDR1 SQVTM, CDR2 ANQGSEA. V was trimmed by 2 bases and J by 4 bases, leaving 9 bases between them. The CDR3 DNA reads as TGCAGCGTTGAACAGTCCGGATACAATGAGCAGTTCTTC. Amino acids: CSVEQSGYNEQFF.

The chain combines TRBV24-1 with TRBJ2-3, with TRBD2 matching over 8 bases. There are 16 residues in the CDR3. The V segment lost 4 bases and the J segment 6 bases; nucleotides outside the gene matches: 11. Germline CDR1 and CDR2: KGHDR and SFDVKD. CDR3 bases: TGTGCCACCAGTGACGACATAGCGGGACGGTCGGATACGCAGTATTTT. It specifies CATSDDIAGRSDTQYF.

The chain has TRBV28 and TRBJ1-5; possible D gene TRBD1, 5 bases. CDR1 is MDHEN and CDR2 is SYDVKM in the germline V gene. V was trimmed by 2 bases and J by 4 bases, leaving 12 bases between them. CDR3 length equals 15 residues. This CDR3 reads CASSLTGHTNQPQHF. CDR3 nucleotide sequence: TGTGCCAGCAGTTTAACCGGACACACGAATCAGCCCCAGCATTTT.

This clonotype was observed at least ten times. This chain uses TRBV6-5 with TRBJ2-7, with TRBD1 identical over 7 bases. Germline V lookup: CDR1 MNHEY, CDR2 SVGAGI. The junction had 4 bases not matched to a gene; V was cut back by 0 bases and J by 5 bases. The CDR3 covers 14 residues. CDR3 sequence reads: CASSYSHRGNEQYF. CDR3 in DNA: TGTGCCAGCAGTTACTCGCACAGGGGTAACGAGCAGTACTTC.

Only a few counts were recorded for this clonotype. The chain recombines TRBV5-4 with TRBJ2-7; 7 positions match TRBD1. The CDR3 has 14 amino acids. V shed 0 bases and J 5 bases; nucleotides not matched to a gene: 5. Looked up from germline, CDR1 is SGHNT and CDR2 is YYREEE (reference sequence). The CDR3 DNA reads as TGTGCCAGCAGCTTGGGGGGACAGATCCACGAGCAGTACTTC. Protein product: CASSLGGQIHEQYF.

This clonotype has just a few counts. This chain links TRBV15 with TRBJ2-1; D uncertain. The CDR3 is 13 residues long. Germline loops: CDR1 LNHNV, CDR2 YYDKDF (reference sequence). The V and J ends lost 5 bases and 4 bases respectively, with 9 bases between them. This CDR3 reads CATSPRVYNEQFF. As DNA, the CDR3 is TGTGCCACCAGCCCCCGAGTATACAATGAGCAGTTCTTC.

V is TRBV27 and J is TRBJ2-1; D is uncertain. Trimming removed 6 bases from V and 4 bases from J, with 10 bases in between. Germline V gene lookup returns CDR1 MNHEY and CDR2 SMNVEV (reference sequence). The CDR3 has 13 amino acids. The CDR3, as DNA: TGTGCCAGCAGAGATGGGATTTACAATGAGCAGTTCTTC. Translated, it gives CASRDGIYNEQFF.

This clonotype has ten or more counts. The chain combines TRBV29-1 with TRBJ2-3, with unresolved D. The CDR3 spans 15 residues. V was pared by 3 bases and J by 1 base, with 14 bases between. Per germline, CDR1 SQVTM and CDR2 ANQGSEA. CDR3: CSVDNSWQGTDTQYF. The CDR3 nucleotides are TGCAGCGTTGATAATTCGTGGCAGGGCACAGATACGCAGTATTTT.

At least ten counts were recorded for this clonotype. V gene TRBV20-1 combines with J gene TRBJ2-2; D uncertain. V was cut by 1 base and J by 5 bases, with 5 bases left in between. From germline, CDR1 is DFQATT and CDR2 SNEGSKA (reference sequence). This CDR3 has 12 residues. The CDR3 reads CSARGDTGELFF. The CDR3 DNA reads TGCAGTGCTAGAGGGGATACCGGGGAGCTGTTTTTT.

DNA for the CDR3: TGCAGTGCTAGGACAGGGAACTTCTATGGCTACACCTTC. This sequence encodes CSARTGNFYGYTF. V is TRBV20-1 and J is TRBJ1-2; 7 bases align to TRBD1. The CDR3 is 13 amino acids. V was pared by 3 bases and J by 4 bases, with 5 bases of the junction left unmatched. Germline loops: CDR1 DFQATT, CDR2 SNEGSKA (reference sequence).

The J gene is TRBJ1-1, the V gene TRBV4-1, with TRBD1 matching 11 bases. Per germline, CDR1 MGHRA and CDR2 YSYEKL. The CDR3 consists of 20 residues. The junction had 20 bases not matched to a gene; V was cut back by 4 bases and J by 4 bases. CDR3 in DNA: TGCGCCAGCAGCCTAGGACAGGGGGCGAAGCTCGGGAGTCTCATCACTGAAGCTTTCTTT. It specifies CASSLGQGAKLGSLITEAFF.

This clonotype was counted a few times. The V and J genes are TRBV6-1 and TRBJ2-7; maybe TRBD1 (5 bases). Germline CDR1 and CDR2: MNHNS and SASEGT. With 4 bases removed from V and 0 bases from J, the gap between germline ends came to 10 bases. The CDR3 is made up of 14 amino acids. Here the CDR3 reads CASSGSDSSYEQYF. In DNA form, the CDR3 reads TGTGCCAGCAGTGGAAGTGACAGCTCCTACGAGCAGTACTTC.

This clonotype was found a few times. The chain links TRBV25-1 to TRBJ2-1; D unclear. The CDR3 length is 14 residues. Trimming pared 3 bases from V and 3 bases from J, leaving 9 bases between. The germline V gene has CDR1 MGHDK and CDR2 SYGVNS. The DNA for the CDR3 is TGTGCCAGCAGTGACTGGACGAACTACAATGAGCAGTTCTTC. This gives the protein CASSDWTNYNEQFF.

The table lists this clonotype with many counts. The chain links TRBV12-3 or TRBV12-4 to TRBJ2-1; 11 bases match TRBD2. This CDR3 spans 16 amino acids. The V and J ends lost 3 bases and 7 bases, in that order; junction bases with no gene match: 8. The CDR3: CASSFPTSGRLNEQFF. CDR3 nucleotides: TGTGCCAGCAGTTTCCCTACTAGCGGGAGATTGAATGAGCAGTTCTTC.

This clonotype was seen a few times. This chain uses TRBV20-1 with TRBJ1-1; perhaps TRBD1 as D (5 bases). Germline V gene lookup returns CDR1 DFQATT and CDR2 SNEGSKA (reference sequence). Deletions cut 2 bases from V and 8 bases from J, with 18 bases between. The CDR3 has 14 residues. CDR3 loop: CSARTGGRVSEAFF. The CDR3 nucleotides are TGCAGTGCTAGAACAGGAGGGCGGGTCTCCGAAGCTTTCTTT.

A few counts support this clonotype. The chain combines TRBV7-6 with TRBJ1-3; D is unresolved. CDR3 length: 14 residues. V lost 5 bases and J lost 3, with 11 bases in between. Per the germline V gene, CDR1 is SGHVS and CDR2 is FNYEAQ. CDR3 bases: TGTGCCAGCAGCCCCGGGAGGGATGGAAACACCATATATTTT. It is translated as CASSPGRDGNTIYF.

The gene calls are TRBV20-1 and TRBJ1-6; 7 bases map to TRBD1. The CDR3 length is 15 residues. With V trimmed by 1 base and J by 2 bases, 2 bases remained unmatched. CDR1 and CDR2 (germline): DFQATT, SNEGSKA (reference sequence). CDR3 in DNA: TGCAGTGCTAGAGCTGGGACAGCCTATAATTCACCCCTCCACTTT. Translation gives CSARAGTAYNSPLHF.

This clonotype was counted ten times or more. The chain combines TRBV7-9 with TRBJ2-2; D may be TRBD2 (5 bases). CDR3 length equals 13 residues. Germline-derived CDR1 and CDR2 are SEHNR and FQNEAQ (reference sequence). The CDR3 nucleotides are TGTGGGGCGAGCGGAGAAAACACCGGGGAGCTGTTTTTT. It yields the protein CGASGENTGELFF.

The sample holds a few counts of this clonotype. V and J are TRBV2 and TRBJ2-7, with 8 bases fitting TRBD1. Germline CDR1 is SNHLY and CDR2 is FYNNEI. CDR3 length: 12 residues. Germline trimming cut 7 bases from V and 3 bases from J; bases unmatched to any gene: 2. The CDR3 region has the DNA TGTGCCAGCAATGGACAGGGCTACGAGCAGTACTTC. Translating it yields CASNGQGYEQYF. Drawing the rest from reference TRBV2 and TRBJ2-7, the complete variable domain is EPEVTQTPSHQVTQMGQEVILRCVPISNHLYFYWYRQILGQKVEFLVSFYNNEISEKSEIFDDQFSVERPDGSNFTLKIRSTKLEDSAMYFCASNGQGYEQYFGPGTRLTVT.

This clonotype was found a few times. The CDR3 is CASSPLMTSGYGYTF. As DNA, the CDR3 is TGTGCCAGCAGTCCCCTTATGACGTCCGGCTATGGCTACACCTTC. The gene calls are TRBV12-3 or TRBV12-4 and TRBJ1-2; D gene unclear. V was shortened by 5 bases and J by 4 bases, with 17 bases between the two germline ends. The CDR3 is 15 amino acids.

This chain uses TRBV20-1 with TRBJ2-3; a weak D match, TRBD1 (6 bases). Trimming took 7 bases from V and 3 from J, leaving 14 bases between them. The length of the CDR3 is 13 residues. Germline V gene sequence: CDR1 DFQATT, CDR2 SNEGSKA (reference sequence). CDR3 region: CSVDQRGTDTQYF. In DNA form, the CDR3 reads TGCAGTGTTGATCAGAGGGGGACAGATACGCAGTATTTT.

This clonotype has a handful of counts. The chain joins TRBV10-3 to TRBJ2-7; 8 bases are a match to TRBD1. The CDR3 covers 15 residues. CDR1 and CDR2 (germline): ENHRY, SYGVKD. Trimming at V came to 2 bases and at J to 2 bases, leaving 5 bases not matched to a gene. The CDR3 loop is CAISEHGQGPYEQYF. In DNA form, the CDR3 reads TGTGCCATCAGTGAGCACGGACAGGGCCCCTACGAGCAGTACTTC.